The 2 T cell receptor beta chains below come from one sample, sequenced in a study of human CD8 memory T cell subsets. UMI-labeled 5' RACE was used, and it produced the TCR beta libraries. Via MiXCR, TCRdb re-called the 5' RACE reads, giving one row per CDR3 protein. This sample has roughly 8,000 distinct CDR3 sequences, with about 3.9% found just once. The sequenced sample consisted of CD8+ T cells from PBMCs. These receptors were collected from a human donor in good health.

This clonotype was recorded once. This clone may be a read error of a much larger clone one base away. The CDR3 sequence: CASSQVLDAIVTGELFF. The DNA of the CDR3 is TGTGCCAGCAGCCAAGTACTGGATGCGATCGTGACCGGGGAGCTGTTTTTT. The chain is built from TRBV3-1 and TRBJ2-2, with D uncertain. In germline, CDR1 is LGHDT, CDR2 YNNKEL (reference sequence). V dropped 1 base and J dropped 5 bases, with 17 bases sitting between them. This CDR3 is built from 17 residues.

This clonotype is deemed medium-sized (0.01 to 0.1%). This chain links TRBV28 with TRBJ2-2; D is perhaps TRBD2 (6 bases). V was shortened by 11 bases and J by 3 bases, with 13 bases between the two germline ends. Germline lookup yields CDR1 MDHEN and CDR2 SYDVKM. The CDR3 totals 13 residues. The CDR3 region is CAGREGDTGELFF. In DNA, the CDR3 is TGTGCCGGGCGGGAAGGGGACACCGGGGAGCTGTTTTTT.